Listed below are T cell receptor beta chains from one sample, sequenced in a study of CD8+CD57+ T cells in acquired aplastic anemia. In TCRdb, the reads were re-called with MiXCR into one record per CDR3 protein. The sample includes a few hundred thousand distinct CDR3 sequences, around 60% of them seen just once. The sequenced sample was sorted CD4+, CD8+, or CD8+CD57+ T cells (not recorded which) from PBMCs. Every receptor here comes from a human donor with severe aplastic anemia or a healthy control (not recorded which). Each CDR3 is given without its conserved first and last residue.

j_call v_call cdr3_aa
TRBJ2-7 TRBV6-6 ASSYQGAGNEQY
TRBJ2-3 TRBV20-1 SAPGQALTTDTQY
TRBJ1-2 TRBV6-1 ASSRTGDSINYGYT
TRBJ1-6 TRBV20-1 IARDYREYALH
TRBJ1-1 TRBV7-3 ASSLRDGNTEAF
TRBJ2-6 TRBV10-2 ASSWGQGVSGANVLT
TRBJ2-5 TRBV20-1 SATTGGQETQY
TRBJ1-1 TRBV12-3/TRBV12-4 ASSSGTGAWSEAF
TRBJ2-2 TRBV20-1 SARATSGELF
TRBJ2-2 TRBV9 ASSVGTPGRTSGANTGELF
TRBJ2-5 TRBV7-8 ASRKGGASETQY
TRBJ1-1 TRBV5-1 ASSLVGVGAF
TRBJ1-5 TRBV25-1 ASSVDYQPQH
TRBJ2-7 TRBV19 ASSAQTGTGTIYEQY
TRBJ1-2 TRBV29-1 SVERGEDGYT
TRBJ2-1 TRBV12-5 ASGSRDRGPNEQF
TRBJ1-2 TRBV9 ASSPSNVPNYGYT
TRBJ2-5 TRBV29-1 SVGQQETQY
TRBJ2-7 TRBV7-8 ASSSRQGSEQY
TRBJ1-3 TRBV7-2 ASSLGGDTIY
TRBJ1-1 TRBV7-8 ASSLLQGGTEAF
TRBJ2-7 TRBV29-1 SQGQGVSEQY
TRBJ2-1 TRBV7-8 ASSPYTGSSYNEQF
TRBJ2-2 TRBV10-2 ASSETLTSRPGELF
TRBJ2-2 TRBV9 ASSVDSANTGELF
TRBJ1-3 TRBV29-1 SVEGYSGNTIY
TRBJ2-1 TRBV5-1 ASSSTSGGSYNEQF
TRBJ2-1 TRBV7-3 ASSPTSGGDNEQF
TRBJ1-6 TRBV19 ASSIDIESNSPLH
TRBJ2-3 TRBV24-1 ATTGATDTQY
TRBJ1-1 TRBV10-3 AISEGDRGNTEAF
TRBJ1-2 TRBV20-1 SARGQHYGYT
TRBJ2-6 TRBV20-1 SARDRTDESLSGANVLT
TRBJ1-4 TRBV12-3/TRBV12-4 ASSTWTATNEKLF
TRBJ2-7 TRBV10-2 ASSESGGYEQY
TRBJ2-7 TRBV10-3 AISGGIDYEQY
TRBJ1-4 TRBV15 ATSRDLGEKLF
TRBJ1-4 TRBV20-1 SARDAIRGEKLF
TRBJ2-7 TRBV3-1 ASSQVIGEPEQY
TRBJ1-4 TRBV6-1 ASSDPEKTNEKLF
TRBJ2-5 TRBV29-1 SARDRGLRETQY
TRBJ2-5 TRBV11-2 ASSPRQGKETQY
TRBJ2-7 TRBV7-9 ASSSDPSYEQY
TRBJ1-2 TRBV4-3 ASSQDRQGGGYGYT
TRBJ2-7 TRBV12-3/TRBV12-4 ASSLFGRGYEQY
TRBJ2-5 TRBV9 ASSSSALRQETQY
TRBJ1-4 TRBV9 ASSVEDRVGEKLF
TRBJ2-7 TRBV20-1 SARDRRFSYEQY
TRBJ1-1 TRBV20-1 SAVDRAYTEAF
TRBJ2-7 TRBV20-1 SAVGIGTGMNEQY
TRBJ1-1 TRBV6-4 ASMRQPNTEAF
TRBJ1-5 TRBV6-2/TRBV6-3 ASQVGGINQPQH